This record concerns one T cell receptor beta chain sequence. This sample is drawn from a study of shared clonotypes between healthy human individuals. TCRdb keeps only in-frame clones here, not all; method: immunoSEQ multiplex PCR. This repertoire shows over 2 million clones, approximately 94% found once; its top ten account for around 1.1%. There are 16 residues in the CDR3. The V end was cut by 5 bases, the J end by 5 bases, with 21 bases between. Per germline, CDR1 SGHVS and CDR2 FNYEAQ. CD45RO-negative CD8 cells positively selected for CCR7 made up the naive population, which excluded terminally differentiated effector memory CD45RA+ cells.

The sample consisted of naive CD8+ T cells sorted from blood. The J gene is TRBJ2-5, the V gene TRBV7-6; weak D call: TRBD2 (5 bases). The sequence was collected from a man aged 18 to 29 in good health. As DNA, the CDR3 is TGTGCCAGCAGCCCTTCTTTTGGTGAGGGCCAGGAGACCCAGTACTTC. Encoded protein: CASSPSFGEGQETQYF.